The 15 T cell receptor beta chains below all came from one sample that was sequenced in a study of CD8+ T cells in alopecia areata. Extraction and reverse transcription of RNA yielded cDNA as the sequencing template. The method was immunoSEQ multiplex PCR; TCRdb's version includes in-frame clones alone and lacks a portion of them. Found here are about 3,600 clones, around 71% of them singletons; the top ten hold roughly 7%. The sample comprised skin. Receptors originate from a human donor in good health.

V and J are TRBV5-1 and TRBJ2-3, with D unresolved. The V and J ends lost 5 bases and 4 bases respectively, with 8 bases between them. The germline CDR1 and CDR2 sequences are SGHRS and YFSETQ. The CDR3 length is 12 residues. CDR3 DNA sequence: TGCGCCAGCAGACCTCACGCAGATACGCAGTATTTT. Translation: CASRPHADTQYF. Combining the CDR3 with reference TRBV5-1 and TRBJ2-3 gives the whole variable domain KAGVTQTPRYLIKTRGQQVTLSCSPISGHRSVSWYQQTPGQGLQFLFEYFSETQRNKGNFPGRFSGRQFSNSRSEMNVSTLELGDSALYLCASRPHADTQYFGPGTRLTVL.

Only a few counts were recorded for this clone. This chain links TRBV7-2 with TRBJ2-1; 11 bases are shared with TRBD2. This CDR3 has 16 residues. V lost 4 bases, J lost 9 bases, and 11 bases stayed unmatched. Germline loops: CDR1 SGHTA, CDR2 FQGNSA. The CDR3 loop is CASSSSLSGGAFEQFF. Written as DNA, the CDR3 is TGTGCCAGCAGCTCCTCCCTTAGCGGGGGGGCCTTTGAGCAGTTCTTC. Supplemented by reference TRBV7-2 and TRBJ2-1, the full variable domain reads GAGVSQSPSNKVTEKGKDVELRCDPISGHTALYWYRQSLGQGLEFLIYFQGNSAPDKSGLPSDRFSAERTGGSVSTLTIQRTQQEDSAVYLCASSSSLSGGAFEQFFGPGTRLTVL.

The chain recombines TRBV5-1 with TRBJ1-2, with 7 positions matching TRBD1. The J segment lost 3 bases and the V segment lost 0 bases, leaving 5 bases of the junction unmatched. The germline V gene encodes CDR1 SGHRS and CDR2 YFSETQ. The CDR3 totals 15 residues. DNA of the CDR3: TGCGCCAGCAGCTTGGAGACAGGGTGGGACTATGGCTACACCTTC. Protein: CASSLETGWDYGYTF.

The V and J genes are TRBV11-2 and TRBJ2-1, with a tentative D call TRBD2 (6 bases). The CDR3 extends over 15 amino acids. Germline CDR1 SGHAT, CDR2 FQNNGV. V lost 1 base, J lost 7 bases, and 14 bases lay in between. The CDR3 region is CASSLVGGTTNEQFF. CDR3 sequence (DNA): TGTGCCAGCAGCTTAGTGGGCGGGACCACGAATGAGCAGTTCTTC.

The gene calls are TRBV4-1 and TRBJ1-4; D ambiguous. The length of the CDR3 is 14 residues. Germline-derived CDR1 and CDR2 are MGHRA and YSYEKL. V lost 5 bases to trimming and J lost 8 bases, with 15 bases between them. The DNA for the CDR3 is TGCGCCAGCAGCAAGCAGCAAGAAGGCGAAAAACTGTTTTTT. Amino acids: CASSKQQEGEKLFF.

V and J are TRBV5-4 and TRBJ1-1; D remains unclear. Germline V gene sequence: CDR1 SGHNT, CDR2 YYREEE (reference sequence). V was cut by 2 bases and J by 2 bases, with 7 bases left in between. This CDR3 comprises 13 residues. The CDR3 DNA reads TGTGCCAGCAGCTTTCAGACCAACACTGAAGCTTTCTTT. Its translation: CASSFQTNTEAFF.

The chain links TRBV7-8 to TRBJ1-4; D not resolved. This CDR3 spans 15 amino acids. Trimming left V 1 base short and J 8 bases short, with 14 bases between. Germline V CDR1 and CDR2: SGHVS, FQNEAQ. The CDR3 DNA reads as TGTGCCAGCAGCTTAGTCCCGGGGAGGAAGGAAAAACTGTTTTTT. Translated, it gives CASSLVPGRKEKLFF.

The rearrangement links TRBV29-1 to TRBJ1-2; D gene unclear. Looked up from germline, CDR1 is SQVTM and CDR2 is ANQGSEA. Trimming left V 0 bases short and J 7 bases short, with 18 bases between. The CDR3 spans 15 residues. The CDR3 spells CSVEDRVGPASGYTF. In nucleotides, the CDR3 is TGCAGCGTTGAAGATAGGGTGGGCCCGGCTAGTGGCTACACCTTC.

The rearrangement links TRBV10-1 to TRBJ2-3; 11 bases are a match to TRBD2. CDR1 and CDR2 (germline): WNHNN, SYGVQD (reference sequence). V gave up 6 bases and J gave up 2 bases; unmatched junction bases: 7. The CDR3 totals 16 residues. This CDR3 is CASSTGTSGLTDTQYF. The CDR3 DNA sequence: TGCGCCAGCAGCACGGGGACTAGCGGCCTCACAGATACGCAGTATTTT.

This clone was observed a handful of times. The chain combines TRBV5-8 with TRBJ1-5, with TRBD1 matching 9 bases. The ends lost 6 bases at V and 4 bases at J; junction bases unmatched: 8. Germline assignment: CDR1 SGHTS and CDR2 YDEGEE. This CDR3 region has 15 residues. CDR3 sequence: CASTLPGTGNQPQHF. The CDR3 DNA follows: TGTGCCAGCACCCTACCCGGGACAGGGAATCAGCCCCAGCATTTT.

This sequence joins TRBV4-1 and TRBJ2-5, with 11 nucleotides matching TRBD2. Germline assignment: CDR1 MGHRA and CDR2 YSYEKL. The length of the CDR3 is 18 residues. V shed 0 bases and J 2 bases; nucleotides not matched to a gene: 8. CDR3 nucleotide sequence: TGCGCCAGCAGCCAAGATCCGAACCTAGCGGGGGGACAAGAGACCCAGTACTTC. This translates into CASSQDPNLAGGQETQYF.

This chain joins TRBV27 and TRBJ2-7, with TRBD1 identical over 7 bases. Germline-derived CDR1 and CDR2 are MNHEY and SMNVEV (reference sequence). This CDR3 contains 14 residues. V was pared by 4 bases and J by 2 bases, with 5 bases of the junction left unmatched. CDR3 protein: CASSSGQETYEQYF. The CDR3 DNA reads TGTGCCAGCAGTTCCGGACAGGAGACCTACGAGCAGTACTTC.

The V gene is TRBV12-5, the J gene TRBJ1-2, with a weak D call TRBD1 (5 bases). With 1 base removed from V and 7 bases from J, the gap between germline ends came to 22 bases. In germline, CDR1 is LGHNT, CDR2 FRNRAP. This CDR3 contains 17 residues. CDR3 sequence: CASGLERDRWKYGGYTF. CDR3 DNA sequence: TGTGCTAGTGGTTTGGAGCGAGACAGATGGAAGTATGGTGGCTACACCTTC.

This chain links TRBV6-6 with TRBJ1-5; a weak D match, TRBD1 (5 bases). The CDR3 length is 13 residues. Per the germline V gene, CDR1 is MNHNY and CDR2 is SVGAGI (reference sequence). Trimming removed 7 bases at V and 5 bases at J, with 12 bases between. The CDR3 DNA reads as TGTGCCAGCAAAGCTGCCAGGGATCAGCCCCAGCATTTT. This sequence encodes CASKAARDQPQHF.

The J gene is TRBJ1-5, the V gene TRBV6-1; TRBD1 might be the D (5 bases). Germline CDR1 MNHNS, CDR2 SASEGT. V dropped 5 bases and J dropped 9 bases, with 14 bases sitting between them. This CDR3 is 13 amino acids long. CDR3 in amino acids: CASSWDGSLPQHF. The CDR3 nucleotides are TGTGCCAGCAGTTGGGACGGCAGTTTGCCCCAGCATTTT.